The 17 T cell receptor beta chains below all came from one sample that was sequenced in a study of blood T cells in healthy people across ages. Sample-barcoded 5' priming and a J-beta primer mix drove a second PCR of roughly 7 to 11 cycles. TCRdb fed the 5' RACE reads into MiXCR, producing one record per CDR3 protein. This table has 710,000 or so distinct CDR3 sequences, roughly 20% appearing once. The sequenced material came from blood. The receptors here all came from a man between 65 and 85 years old in good health.

At least ten counts were recorded for this clonotype. This rearrangement joins TRBV7-8 to TRBJ2-3, with D possibly being TRBD2 (5 bases). The CDR3 totals 13 residues. In germline, CDR1 is SGHVS, CDR2 FQNEAQ. V lost 5 bases and J 3 bases, leaving 9 bases between the germline ends. The CDR3 here is CASSPGKTDTQYF. Here the CDR3 DNA reads TGTGCCAGCAGCCCCGGGAAAACAGATACGCAGTATTTT.

The genes are TRBV5-1 and TRBJ2-3, with D tentatively TRBD2 (5 bases). V lost 5 bases to trimming and J lost 5 bases, with 12 bases between them. Germline-derived CDR1 and CDR2 are SGHRS and YFSETQ. The CDR3 runs 13 residues. The CDR3 reads CASSLGIEDTQYF. DNA of the CDR3: TGCGCCAGCAGTCTCGGGATCGAAGATACGCAGTATTTT.

This clonotype has a count of ten or more. The CDR3 here is CASSLGSLSSGANVLTF. As DNA, the CDR3 is TGTGCCAGCAGCTTGGGATCCTTATCCTCTGGGGCCAACGTCCTGACTTTC. The chain has TRBV5-6 and TRBJ2-6; D is uncertain. The length of the CDR3 is 17 residues. From germline, CDR1 is SGHDT and CDR2 YYEEEE. V lost 0 bases and J lost 0, with 10 bases in between.

The chain has TRBV4-2 and TRBJ2-5; D may match TRBD1 or TRBD2 (6 bases each). Trimming shortened V by 6 bases and J by 1 base, and 24 bases separated the two germline ends. Germline V gene lookup returns CDR1 LGHNA and CDR2 YNFKEQ. The CDR3 loop spans 18 amino acids. CDR3 coding DNA: TGTGCCAGCAGTTCTACAAGGGGGGTCCCGGGGACCCAAGAGACCCAGTACTTC. Residues: CASSSTRGVPGTQETQYF.

This rearrangement joins TRBV20-1 to TRBJ2-1; 7 nucleotides match TRBD2. The ends lost 4 bases at V and 0 bases at J; junction bases unmatched: 9. This CDR3 has 16 amino acids. Germline values: CDR1 DFQATT, CDR2 SNEGSKA (reference sequence). CDR3 loop: CSAILGGFVSYNEQFF. CDR3 coding DNA: TGCAGTGCTATTCTCGGGGGGTTCGTCTCCTACAATGAGCAGTTCTTC.

This clonotype has a handful of counts. V usage is TRBV30 and J usage is TRBJ1-1; D may be TRBD1 (5 bases). The CDR3 runs to 13 residues. Germline V gene data show CDR1 as GTSNPN and CDR2 as SVGIG (reference sequence). V was cut by 1 base and J by 6 bases, with 12 bases left in between. The CDR3 DNA follows: TGTGCCTGGAGTGACTTTACAGGTGCTGAAGCTTTCTTT. It translates to CAWSDFTGAEAFF.

V is TRBV5-1 and J is TRBJ2-3; possible D gene TRBD2, 6 bases. CDR1 and CDR2 (germline): SGHRS, YFSETQ. The V and J ends lost 4 bases and 4 bases respectively, with 16 bases between them. CDR3 length: 15 residues. DNA of the CDR3: TGCGCCAGCAGCATGACCTCTAGCGACCCAGATACGCAGTATTTT. It specifies CASSMTSSDPDTQYF.

The V call is TRBV7-9, the J call TRBJ1-1; D is ambiguous. Germline CDR1 reads SEHNR; CDR2 reads FQNEAQ (reference sequence). Trimming took off 0 bases at V and 4 bases at J, with 9 bases between the two ends. The CDR3 covers 14 residues. The CDR3 is CASSLAGMGTEAFF. CDR3 nucleotides: TGTGCCAGCAGCTTAGCGGGCATGGGCACTGAAGCTTTCTTT.

This clonotype occurred a few times. The chain joins TRBV2 to TRBJ1-4; TRBD1 is a possible D gene (5 bases). Trimming removed 6 bases at V and 5 bases at J, with 10 bases between. Germline CDR1 reads SNHLY; CDR2 reads FYNNEI. The CDR3 runs to 13 residues. This CDR3 reads CASSVDINEKLFF. CDR3 in DNA: TGTGCCAGCAGCGTGGACATAAATGAAAAACTGTTTTTT.

In its sample, this clonotype was seen a few times. V gene TRBV28 combines with J gene TRBJ1-1; D is possibly TRBD1 (5 bases). V lost 10 bases and J lost 4, with 13 bases in between. The CDR3 has 12 amino acids. CDR1 and CDR2 (germline): MDHEN, SYDVKM. Written as DNA, the CDR3 is TGTGCCACCAAACTTGGGGGCACTGAAGCTTTCTTT. Translation gives CATKLGGTEAFF.

This clonotype has more than one count but fewer than ten. J is TRBJ1-3 and V is TRBV5-1; D is uncertain. V shed 1 base and J shed 0 bases, with 8 bases lying between them. Germline V gives CDR1 SGHRS, CDR2 YFSETQ. The CDR3 spans 15 residues. The CDR3 coding sequence is TGCGCCAGCAGCTTGTCCTTATCCTCTGGAAACACCATATATTTT. Encoded protein: CASSLSLSSGNTIYF.

This clonotype came up a few times. Sequence at one end of the junction differs from germline and may be a read error. J is TRBJ1-4 and V is TRBV6-2 or TRBV6-3; maybe TRBD1 (5 bases). The CDR3 is 14 amino acids. Germline CDR1 MNHEY, CDR2 SVGEGT. The CDR3 loop reads CASSYGDSGRKLVF. In nucleotides, the CDR3 is TGTGCCAGCAGTTACGGAGACAGCGGAAGAAAACTGGTTTTT.

The chain links TRBV20-1 to TRBJ1-4; 7 nucleotides match TRBD1. The CDR3 runs to 16 residues. The V and J ends lost 3 bases and 4 bases, in that order; junction bases with no gene match: 11. Germline assignment: CDR1 DFQATT and CDR2 SNEGSKA (reference sequence). The CDR3 here is CSARPSTGNRNEKLFF. The DNA for the CDR3 is TGCAGTGCTAGGCCCTCGACAGGGAACCGTAATGAAAAACTGTTTTTT.

The chain combines TRBV10-3 with TRBJ2-5, with 8 bases identical to TRBD2. Germline lookup yields CDR1 ENHRY and CDR2 SYGVKD. V gave up 4 bases and J gave up 3 bases; unmatched junction bases: 1. The CDR3 consists of 13 residues. CDR3 nucleotides: TGTGCCATCAGTGGGACTAGCAAAGAGACCCAGTACTTC. Translated: CAISGTSKETQYF.

This clonotype has at least ten counts. This chain joins TRBV5-1 and TRBJ2-5; 9 positions match TRBD2. Germline V CDR1 and CDR2: SGHRS, YFSETQ. CDR3 length: 15 amino acids. V shed 2 bases and J 1 base; nucleotides not matched to a gene: 3. The CDR3 bases are TGCGCCAGCAGCTTAGGACTAGCGCCCCAAGAGACCCAGTACTTC. It codes for CASSLGLAPQETQYF.

This clonotype has just a few counts. J is TRBJ1-1 and V is TRBV29-1; weak D call: TRBD1 (6 bases). Deletions cut 5 bases from V and 3 bases from J, with 16 bases between. CDR3 size: 14 residues. Germline V gene lookup returns CDR1 SQVTM and CDR2 ANQGSEA. The CDR3 DNA reads as TGCAGCGTTAAAGCCGAGGCAGGGGACACTGAAGCTTTCTTT. Amino acids: CSVKAEAGDTEAFF.

This clonotype was found a few times. This chain connects TRBV6-6 to TRBJ1-6; TRBD1 aligns across 9 bases. This CDR3 is built from 15 residues. Trimming cost V 2 bases and J 10 bases; bases outside gene matches: 6. Germline values: CDR1 MNHNY, CDR2 SVGAGI (reference sequence). The CDR3 reads CASSYRDRAGSPLHF. The CDR3 nucleotides are TGTGCCAGCAGTTACCGGGACAGGGCTGGGTCACCCCTCCACTTT.